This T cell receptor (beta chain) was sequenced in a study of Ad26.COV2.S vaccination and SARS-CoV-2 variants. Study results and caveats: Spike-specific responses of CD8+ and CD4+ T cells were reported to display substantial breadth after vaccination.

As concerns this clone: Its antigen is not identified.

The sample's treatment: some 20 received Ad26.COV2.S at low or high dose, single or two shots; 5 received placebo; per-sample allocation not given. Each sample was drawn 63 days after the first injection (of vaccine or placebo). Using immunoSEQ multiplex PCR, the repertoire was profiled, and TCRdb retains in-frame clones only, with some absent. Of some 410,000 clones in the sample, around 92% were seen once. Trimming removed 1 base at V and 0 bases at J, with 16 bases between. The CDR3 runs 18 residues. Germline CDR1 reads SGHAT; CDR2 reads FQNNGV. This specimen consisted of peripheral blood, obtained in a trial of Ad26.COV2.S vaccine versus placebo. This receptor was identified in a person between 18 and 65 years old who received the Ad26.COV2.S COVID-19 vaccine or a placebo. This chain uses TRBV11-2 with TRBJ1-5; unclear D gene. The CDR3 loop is CASSLVHPNPASNQPQHF. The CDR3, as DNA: TGTGCCAGCAGCTTAGTTCACCCAAATCCGGCTAGCAATCAGCCCCAGCATTTT.